This T cell receptor beta chain was sequenced during a study of CD8+CD57+ T cells in acquired aplastic anemia. For the study at large: Each DNA sample taken from sorted CD4+ and CD8+ cells came to 3 to 4 ug on average. Study-level findings and limits: Overlap between patients and controls comprised 25 to 35 CD8+ CDR3 sequences. Patients and controls had CD8+ Simpson's diversity values that were not significantly distinct.

Patients included in sequencing had previously demonstrated CD8+CD57+ cell expansion by flow cytometry. There were no patients without severe acquired aplastic anemia. A word on this clonotype: Antigen unknown.

It was genomic DNA that served as the template for profiling TCR beta VDJ and CDR3. TCRdb reprocessed the reads with MiXCR, giving one entry per CDR3 protein. Among about 190,000 distinct CDR3 sequences listed, around 47% were seen once. The specimen was sorted CD4+, CD8+, or CD8+CD57+ T cells (not recorded which) from PBMCs. This sequence was found in a human donor with aplastic anemia.

CDR3 residues: CSVVWIWAQNTEAFF. For the CDR3, the DNA is TGCAGCGTGGTGTGGATTTGGGCTCAGAACACTGAAGCTTTCTTT. The genes are TRBV29-1 and TRBJ1-1; D is undetermined. The CDR3 is made up of 15 amino acids. Trimming stripped 6 bases from V and 1 base from J, with 18 bases between. The germline gives CDR1 SQVTM, CDR2 ANQGSEA.